The text below deals with one T cell receptor (beta chain). Time point specified: peripheral blood 6 weeks after treatment start. This record comes from a study of PD-L1 blockade in urothelial cancer. The CDR3 covers 17 residues. Trimming left V 6 bases short and J 3 bases short, with 22 bases between. CDR1 and CDR2 from the germline V gene are MNHEY and SMNVEV (reference sequence). Data came from immunoSEQ multiplex PCR; TCRdb stores just in-frame clones and leaves some out. This table has approximately 79,000 clones, 75% to 95% appearing once. Sequencing used PBMCs, obtained around atezolizumab (anti-PD-L1) treatment. The V and J genes are TRBV27 and TRBJ2-3; D possibly corresponds to TRBD1 (5 bases). The clonotype originates from an elderly woman with urothelial cancer. In DNA, the CDR3 is TGTGCCAGCAGACTAATAGGGGCAGGGTCGTCGACAGATACGCAGTATTTT. Protein sequence: CASRLIGAGSSTDTQYF.